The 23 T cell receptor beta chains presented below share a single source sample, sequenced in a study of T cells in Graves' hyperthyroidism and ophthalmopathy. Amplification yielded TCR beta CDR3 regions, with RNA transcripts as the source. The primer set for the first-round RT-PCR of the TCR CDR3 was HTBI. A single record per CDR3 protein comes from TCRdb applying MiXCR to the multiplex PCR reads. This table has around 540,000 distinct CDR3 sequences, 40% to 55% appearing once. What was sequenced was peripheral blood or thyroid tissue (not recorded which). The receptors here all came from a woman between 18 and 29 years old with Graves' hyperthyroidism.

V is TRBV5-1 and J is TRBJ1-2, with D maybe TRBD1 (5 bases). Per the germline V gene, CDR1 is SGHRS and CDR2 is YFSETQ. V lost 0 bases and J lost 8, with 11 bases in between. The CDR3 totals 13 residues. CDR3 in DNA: TGCGCCAGCAGCTTGGGGCAGACAGAGGGCTACACCTTC. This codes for CASSLGQTEGYTF. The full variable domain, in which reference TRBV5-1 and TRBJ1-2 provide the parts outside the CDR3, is KAGVTQTPRYLIKTRGQQVTLSCSPISGHRSVSWYQQTPGQGLQFLFEYFSETQRNKGNFPGRFSGRQFSNSRSEMNVSTLELGDSALYLCASSLGQTEGYTFGSGTRLTVV.

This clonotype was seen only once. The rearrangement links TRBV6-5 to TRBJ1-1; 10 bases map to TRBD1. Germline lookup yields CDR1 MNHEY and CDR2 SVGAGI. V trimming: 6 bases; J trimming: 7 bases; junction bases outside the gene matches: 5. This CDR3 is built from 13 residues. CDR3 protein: CASSTRDRGEAFF. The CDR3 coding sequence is TGTGCCAGCAGCACCCGGGACAGGGGTGAAGCTTTCTTT.

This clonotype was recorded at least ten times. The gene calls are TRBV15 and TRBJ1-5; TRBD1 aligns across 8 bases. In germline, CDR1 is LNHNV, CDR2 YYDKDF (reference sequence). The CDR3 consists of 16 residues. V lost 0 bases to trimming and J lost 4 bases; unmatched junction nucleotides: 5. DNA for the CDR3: TGTGCCACCAGCAGAGATCGGGACAGGAGGAATCAGCCCCAGCATTTT. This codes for CATSRDRDRRNQPQHF.

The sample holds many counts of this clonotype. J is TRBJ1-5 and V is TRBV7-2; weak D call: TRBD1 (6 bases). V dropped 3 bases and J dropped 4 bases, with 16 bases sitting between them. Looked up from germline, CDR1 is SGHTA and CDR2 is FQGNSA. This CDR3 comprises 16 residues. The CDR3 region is CASSFQRDRPNQPQHF. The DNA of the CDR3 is TGTGCCAGCAGCTTTCAGCGTGACAGGCCGAATCAGCCCCAGCATTTT.

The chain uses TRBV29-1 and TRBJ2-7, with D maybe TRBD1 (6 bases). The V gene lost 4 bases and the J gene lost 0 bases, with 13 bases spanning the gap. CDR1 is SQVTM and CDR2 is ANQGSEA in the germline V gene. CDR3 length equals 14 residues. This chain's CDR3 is CSVVGSGASYEQYF. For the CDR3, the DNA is TGCAGCGTTGTGGGCTCAGGGGCCTCCTACGAGCAGTACTTC.

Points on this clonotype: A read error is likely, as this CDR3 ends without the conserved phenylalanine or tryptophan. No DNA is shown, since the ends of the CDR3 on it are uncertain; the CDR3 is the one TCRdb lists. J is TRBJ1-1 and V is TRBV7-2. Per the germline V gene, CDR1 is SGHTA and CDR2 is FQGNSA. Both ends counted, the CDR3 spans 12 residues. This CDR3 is CASSLVGLRPAL.

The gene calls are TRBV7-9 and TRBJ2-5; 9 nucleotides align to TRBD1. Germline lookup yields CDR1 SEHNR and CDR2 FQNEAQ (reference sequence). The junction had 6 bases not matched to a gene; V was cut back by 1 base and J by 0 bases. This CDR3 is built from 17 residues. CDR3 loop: CASSLVTGGKYQETQYF. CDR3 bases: TGTGCCAGCAGCTTAGTGACAGGGGGGAAGTACCAAGAGACCCAGTACTTC. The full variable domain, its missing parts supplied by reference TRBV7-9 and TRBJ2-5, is DTGVSQNPRHKITKRGQNVTFRCDPISEHNRLYWYRQTLGQGPEFLTYFQNEAQLEKSRLLSDRFSAERPKGSFSTLEIQRTEQGDSAMYLCASSLVTGGKYQETQYFGPGTRLLVL.

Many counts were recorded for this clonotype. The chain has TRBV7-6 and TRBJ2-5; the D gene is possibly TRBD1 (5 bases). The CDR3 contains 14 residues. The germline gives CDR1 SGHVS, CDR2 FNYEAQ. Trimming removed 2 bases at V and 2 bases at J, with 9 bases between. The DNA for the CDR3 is TGTGCCAGCAGCTTAAGCAGGGATCAAGAGACCCAGTACTTC. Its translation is CASSLSRDQETQYF.

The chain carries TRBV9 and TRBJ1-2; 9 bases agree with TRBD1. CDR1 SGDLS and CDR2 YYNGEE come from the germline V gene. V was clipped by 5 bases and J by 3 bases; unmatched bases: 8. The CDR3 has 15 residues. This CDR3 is CASSEPGQGYYGYTF. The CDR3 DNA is TGTGCCAGCAGTGAGCCGGGACAGGGCTACTATGGCTACACCTTC.

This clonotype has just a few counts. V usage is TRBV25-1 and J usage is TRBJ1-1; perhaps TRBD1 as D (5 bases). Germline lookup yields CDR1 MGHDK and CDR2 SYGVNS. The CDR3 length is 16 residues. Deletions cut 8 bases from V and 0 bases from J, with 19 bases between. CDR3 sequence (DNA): TGTGCCAGCTCACCGAGGCAGGGCACCATGAACACTGAAGCTTTCTTT. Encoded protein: CASSPRQGTMNTEAFF.

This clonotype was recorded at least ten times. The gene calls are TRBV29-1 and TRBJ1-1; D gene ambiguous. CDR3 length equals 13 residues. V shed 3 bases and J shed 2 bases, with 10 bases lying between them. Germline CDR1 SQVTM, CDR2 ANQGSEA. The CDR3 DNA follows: TGCAGCGTTGAGGGTGGAACAAACACTGAAGCTTTCTTT. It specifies CSVEGGTNTEAFF.

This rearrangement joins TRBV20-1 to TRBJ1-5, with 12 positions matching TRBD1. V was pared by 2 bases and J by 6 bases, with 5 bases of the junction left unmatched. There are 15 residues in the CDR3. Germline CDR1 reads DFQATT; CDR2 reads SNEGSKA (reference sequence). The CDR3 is CSARNWDRGRQPQHF. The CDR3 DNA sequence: TGCAGTGCTAGAAACTGGGACAGGGGGCGTCAGCCCCAGCATTTT.

The CDR3 spells CATSDRTSGRTGELFF. The CDR3 DNA reads as TGTGCCACCAGTGATAGGACTAGCGGGAGGACCGGGGAGCTGTTTTTT. The rearrangement uses TRBV24-1 and TRBJ2-2; TRBD2 matches at 14 bases. The CDR3 sequence is 16 residues long. V gave up 3 bases and J gave up 5 bases; unmatched junction bases: 1. Germline V gene data show CDR1 as KGHDR and CDR2 as SFDVKD.

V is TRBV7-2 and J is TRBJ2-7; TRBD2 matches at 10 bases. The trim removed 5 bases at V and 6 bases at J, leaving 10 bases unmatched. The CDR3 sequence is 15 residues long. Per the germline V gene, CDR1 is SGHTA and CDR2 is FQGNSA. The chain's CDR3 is CASSQAIAGGSEQYF. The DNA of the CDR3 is TGTGCCAGCAGCCAAGCGATAGCGGGAGGAAGCGAGCAGTACTTC.

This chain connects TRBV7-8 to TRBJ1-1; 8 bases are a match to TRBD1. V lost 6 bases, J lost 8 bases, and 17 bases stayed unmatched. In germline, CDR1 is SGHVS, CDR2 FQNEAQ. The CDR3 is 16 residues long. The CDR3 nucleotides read TGTGCCAGCAGTCCCAACAGCGTTGATTCAGGGGGCGAAGCTTTCTTT. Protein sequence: CASSPNSVDSGGEAFF.

The CDR3 reads CASNRDRGLYGYTF. CDR3 nucleotides: TGTGCCAGTAACCGGGACAGGGGGCTTTATGGCTACACCTTC. V usage is TRBV2 and J usage is TRBJ1-2; 12 nucleotides match TRBD1. The V segment lost 9 bases and the J segment 5 bases; nucleotides outside the gene matches: 7. Germline CDR1 is SNHLY and CDR2 is FYNNEI. The CDR3 has 14 amino acids.

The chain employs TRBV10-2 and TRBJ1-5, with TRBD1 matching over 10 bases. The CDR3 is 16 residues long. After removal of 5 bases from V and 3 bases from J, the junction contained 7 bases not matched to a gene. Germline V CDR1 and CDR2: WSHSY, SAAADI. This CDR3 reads CASSYLGQGNNQPQHF. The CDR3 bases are TGCGCCAGCAGTTACTTGGGACAGGGGAACAATCAGCCCCAGCATTTT.

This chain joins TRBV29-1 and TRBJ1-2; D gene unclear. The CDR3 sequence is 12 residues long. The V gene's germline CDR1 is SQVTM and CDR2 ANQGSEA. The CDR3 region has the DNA TGCAGAGATCACCAGGTAGAAGGTGGCTACACCTTC. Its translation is CRDHQVEGGYTF. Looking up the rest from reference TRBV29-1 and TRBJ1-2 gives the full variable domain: SAVISQKPSRDICQRGTSLTIQCQVDSQVTMMFWYRQQPGQSLTLIATANQGSEATYESGFVIDKFPISRPNLTFSTLTVSNMSPEDSSIYLCRDHQVEGGYTFGSGTRLTVV.

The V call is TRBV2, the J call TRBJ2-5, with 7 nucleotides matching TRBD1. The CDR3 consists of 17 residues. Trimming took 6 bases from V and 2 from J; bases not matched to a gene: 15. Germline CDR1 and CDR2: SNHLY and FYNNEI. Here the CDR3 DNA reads TGTGCCAGCAGCCAAGAGTACAGGGGACGACAACAAGAGACCCAGTACTTC. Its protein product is CASSQEYRGRQQETQYF.

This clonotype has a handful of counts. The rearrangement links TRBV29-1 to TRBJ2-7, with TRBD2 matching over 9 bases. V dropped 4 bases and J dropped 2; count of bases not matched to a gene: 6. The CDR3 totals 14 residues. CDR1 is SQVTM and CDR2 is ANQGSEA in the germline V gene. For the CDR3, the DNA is TGCAGCGTTGCTTGGGCGGGAGGGGCCTACGAGCAGTACTTC. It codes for CSVAWAGGAYEQYF.

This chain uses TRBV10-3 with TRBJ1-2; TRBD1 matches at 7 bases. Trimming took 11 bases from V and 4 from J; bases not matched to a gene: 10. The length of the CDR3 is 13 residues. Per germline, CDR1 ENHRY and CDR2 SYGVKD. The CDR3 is CASRTGDFYGYTF. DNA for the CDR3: TGTGCCTCGAGGACAGGAGACTTCTATGGCTACACCTTC.

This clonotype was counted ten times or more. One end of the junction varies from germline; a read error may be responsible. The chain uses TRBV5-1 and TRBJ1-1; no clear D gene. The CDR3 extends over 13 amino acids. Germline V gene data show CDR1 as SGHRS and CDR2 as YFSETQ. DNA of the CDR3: TGTGCCAGCAGCTTGTGGGGAGTAGCTGAAGCTTTCTTT. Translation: CASSLWGVAEAFF. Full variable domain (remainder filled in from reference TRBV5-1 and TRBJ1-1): KAGVTQTPRYLIKTRGQQVTLSCSPISGHRSVSWYQQTPGQGLQFLFEYFSETQRNKGNFPGRFSGRQFSNSRSEMNVSTLELGDSALYLCASSLWGVAEAFFGQGTRLTVV.

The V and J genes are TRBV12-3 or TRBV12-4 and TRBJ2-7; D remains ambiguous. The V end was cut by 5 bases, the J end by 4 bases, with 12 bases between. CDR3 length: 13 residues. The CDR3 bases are TGTGCCAGCAGTATGCACAGAGGATACGAGCAGTACTTC. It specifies CASSMHRGYEQYF.